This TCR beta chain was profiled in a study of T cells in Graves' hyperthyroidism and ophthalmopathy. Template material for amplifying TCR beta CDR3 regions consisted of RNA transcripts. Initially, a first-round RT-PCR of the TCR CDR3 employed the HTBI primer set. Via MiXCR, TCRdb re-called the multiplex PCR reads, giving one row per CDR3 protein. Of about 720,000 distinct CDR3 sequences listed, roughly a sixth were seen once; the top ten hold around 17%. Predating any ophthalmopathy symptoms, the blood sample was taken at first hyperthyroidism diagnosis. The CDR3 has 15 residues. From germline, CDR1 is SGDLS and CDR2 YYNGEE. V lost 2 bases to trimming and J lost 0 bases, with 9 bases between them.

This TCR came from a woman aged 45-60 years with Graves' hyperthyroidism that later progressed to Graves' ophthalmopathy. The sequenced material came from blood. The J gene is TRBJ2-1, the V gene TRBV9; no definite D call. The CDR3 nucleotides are TGTGCCAGCAGCGTCCAGGTTAGCTCCTACAATGAGCAGTTCTTC. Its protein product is CASSVQVSSYNEQFF.